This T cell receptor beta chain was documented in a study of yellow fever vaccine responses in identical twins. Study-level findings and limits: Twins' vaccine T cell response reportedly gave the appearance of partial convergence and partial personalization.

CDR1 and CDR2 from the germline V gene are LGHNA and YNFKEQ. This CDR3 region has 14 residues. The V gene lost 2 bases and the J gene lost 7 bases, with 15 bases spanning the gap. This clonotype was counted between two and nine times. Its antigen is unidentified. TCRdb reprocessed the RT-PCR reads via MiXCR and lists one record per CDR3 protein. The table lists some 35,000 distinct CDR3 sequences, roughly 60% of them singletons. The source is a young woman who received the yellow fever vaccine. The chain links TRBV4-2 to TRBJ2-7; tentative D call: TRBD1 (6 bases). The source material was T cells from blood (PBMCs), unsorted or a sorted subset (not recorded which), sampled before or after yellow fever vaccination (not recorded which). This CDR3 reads CASSQQQGFWEQYV. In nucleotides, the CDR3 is TGTGCCAGCAGCCAACAACAGGGTTTCTGGGAGCAGTACGTC.